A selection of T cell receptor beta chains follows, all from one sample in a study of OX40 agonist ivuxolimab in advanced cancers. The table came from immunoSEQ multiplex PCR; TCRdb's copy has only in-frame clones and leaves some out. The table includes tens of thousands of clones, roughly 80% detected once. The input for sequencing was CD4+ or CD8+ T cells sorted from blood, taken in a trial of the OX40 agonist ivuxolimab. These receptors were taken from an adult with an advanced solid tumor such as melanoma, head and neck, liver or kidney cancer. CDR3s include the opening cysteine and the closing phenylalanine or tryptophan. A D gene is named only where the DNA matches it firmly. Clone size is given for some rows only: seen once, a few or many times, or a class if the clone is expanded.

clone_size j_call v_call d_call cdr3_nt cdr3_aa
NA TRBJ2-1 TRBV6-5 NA TGTGCCAGCAGTTACGGGGCAGAGCAGTTCTTC CASSYGAEQFF
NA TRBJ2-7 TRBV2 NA TGTGCCAGCGACTGGGGTTCCTCCTACGAGCAGTACTTC CASDWGSSYEQYF
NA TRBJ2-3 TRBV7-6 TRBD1 TGTGCCAGCAGCTTAGCGTTTGGACAGGGTGGTCCAGATACGCAGTATTTT CASSLAFGQGGPDTQYF
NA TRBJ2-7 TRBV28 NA TGTGCCAGCAGTAAAGCGACCTACGAGCAGTACTTC CASSKATYEQYF
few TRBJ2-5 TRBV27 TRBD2 TGTGCCAGCAGTTTATCGGAGGGGACTAGCGGGATCTCAGAGACCCAGTACTTC CASSLSEGTSGISETQYF
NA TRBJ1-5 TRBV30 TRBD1 TGTGCCTGGGACCCGGGACAGGGAAATCAGCCCCAGCATTTT CAWDPGQGNQPQHF
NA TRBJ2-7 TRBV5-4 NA TGTGCCAGCAGCACAGCTATCTCCTACGAGCAGTACTTC CASSTAISYEQYF
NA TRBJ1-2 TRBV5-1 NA TGCGCCAGCAGCTTCGGGGCCCGCTATGGCTACACCTTC CASSFGARYGYTF
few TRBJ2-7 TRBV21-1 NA TGTGCCAGCAGCAATAAGGGGCAGTACTTC CASSNKGQYF
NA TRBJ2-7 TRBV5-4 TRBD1 TGTGCCAGCAGCTTGGTGCGGACAGGGTTCTACGAGCAGTACTTC CASSLVRTGFYEQYF
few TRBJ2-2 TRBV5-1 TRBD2 TGCGCCAGCAGCTTGGCGTTTAGCGGGGGCATTGAGGAGCTGTTTTTT CASSLAFSGGIEELFF
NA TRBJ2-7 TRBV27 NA TGTGCCAGCAGTTTAACGGACAGCTACGAGCAGTACTTC CASSLTDSYEQYF
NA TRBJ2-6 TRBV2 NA TGTGCCAGCAGCGACAGTACTGGGGCCAACGTCCTGACTTTC CASSDSTGANVLTF
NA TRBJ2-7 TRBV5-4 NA TGTGCCAGCAGCGCCGACCCTGCGTGGGAGCAGTACTTC CASSADPAWEQYF
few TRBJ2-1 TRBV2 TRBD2 TGTGCCAGCAGAGTCGGGACTAGCGGGGGGGCAGATGAGCAGTTCTTC CASRVGTSGGADEQFF
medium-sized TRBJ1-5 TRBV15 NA TGTGCCACCAGCCCCCTCGGGAGTCAGCCCCAGCATTTT CATSPLGSQPQHF
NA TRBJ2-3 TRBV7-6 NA TGTGCCAGCAGCTTAGCGCCAACTAGCGAGGGGGTGGGGACGCAGTATTTT CASSLAPTSEGVGTQYF
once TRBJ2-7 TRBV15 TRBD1 TGTGCCACCAGCAGATCGGGACAGGGGACCTACGAGCAGTACTTC CATSRSGQGTYEQYF
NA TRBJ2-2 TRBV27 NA TGTGCCAGCAGTCTACAGGGAACCGGGGAGCTGTTTTTT CASSLQGTGELFF
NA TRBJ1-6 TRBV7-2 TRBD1 TGTGCCAGCAGCTTGGTGGGACAGGCTAGCTCCTATAATTCACCCCTCCACTTT CASSLVGQASSYNSPLHF
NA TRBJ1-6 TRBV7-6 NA TGTGCCAGCAGCCAGGGGTATGGACTGCCTATACCCCTCCACTTT CASSQGYGLPIPLHF
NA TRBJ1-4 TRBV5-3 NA TGTGCCAGAGGTTTGACGGATCATAATGAAAAACTGTTTTTT CARGLTDHNEKLFF
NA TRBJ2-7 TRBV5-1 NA TGCGCCAGCAGCCCCTCAGCCGGGACGGCCCTTTACGAGCAGTACTTC CASSPSAGTALYEQYF
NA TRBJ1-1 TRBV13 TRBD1 TGTGCCAGCAGCTTAGCACAGGGGCGAGGTTTGAACACTGAAGCTTTCTTT CASSLAQGRGLNTEAFF
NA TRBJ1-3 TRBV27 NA TGTGCCAGCAGTTTAGTGCAGGGGAGTAACACCATATATTTT CASSLVQGSNTIYF
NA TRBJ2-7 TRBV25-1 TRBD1 TGTGCCAGCAGTGAGGGGACAGGGGGCCCCTACGAGCAGTACTTC CASSEGTGGPYEQYF
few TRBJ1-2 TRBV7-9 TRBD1 TGTGCCAGCAGCTTTGGACAGGTCGATAACTATGGCTACACCTTC CASSFGQVDNYGYTF
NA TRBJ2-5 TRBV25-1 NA TGTGCCAGCAGTGAATTCCCCGAGAGGGATGAGACCCAGTACTTC CASSEFPERDETQYF
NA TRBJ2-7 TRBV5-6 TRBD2 TGTGCCAGCAGCGTTACTCTAGCGGGGGCCTACGAGCAGTACTTC CASSVTLAGAYEQYF
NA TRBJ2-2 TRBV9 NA TGTGCCAGCAGCAACCCCCGGAAAGGGTTAAACACCGGGGAGCTGTTTTTT CASSNPRKGLNTGELFF
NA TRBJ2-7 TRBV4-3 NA TGCGCCAGCAGCCAAGATCAGAGCTACGAGCAGTACTTC CASSQDQSYEQYF
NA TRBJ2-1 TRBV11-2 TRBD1 TGTGCCAGCAGTCCAGGACAGGGGGCTTTGTTTGGCAATGAGCAGTTCTTC CASSPGQGALFGNEQFF
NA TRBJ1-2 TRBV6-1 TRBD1 TGTGCCAGCAGCCCTCCGACAGGGGGGGACTATGGCTACACCTTC CASSPPTGGDYGYTF
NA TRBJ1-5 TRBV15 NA TGTGCCACCAGCACGGTTTATAGCAATCAGCCCCAGCATTTT CATSTVYSNQPQHF
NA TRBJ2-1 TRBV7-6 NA TGTGCCAGCAGCCCTCGTAGCGGCAGCTCCTACAATGAGCAGTTCTTC CASSPRSGSSYNEQFF
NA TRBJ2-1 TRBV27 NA TGTGCCAGCAGTTTTGCGGACTCCGGGAATGAGCAGTTCTTC CASSFADSGNEQFF